This T cell receptor beta chain was identified during a study of T cells in Graves' hyperthyroidism and ophthalmopathy. This CDR3 is 14 amino acids long. The V end lost 9 bases, the J end lost 6 bases, and 21 bases lay between the germline ends. Germline CDR1 reads LNHDA; CDR2 reads SQIVND (reference sequence). TCR beta CDR3 regions were amplified from RNA. During a first-round RT-PCR of the TCR CDR3, the HTBI primer set was used. TCRdb independently ran MiXCR on the multiplex PCR reads; one entry per CDR3 protein. Here the sample spans 300,000 to 450,000 distinct CDR3 sequences, less than 15% being singletons.

This sequence was found in a woman between 18 and 30 years old with Graves' hyperthyroidism. The V gene is TRBV19, the J gene TRBJ2-7; TRBD1 or TRBD2 may be the D gene (7 bases each). The sequenced material came from blood. In DNA, the CDR3 is TGTGCCAGCTCCGGGGGGCAGGGGGAACGCGAGCAGTACTTC. As protein: CASSGGQGEREQYF.